This TCR beta chain was recorded in a study of CD8 T cells in Susac syndrome. From blood CD8+ and CD4+ T cells, the TCR beta chain was sequenced. When the RNA was reverse transcribed, random hexamers were used with an input of roughly 0.45 to 1 ug. immunoSEQ multiplex PCR amplified TCR beta CDR3 across 54 Vbeta, 13 Jbeta. TCRdb analysed the immunoSEQ multiplex PCR reads with MiXCR anew, one entry per CDR3 protein. The sample shows some 180,000 distinct CDR3 sequences, 90% to 95% of them seen only once. The material sequenced was CD4+ T cells from PBMCs. The sequence was collected from a human donor in good health.

The CDR3 is CASSLEGRDRDEQFF. CDR3 coding DNA: TGTGCCAGCAGTTTAGAGGGCAGGGATAGGGATGAGCAGTTCTTC. V gene TRBV27 combines with J gene TRBJ2-1; either TRBD1 or TRBD2 may supply D (5 bases each). The CDR3 consists of 15 residues. V lost 2 bases to trimming and J lost 8 bases, with 16 bases between them. Germline-derived CDR1 and CDR2 are MNHEY and SMNVEV (reference sequence).